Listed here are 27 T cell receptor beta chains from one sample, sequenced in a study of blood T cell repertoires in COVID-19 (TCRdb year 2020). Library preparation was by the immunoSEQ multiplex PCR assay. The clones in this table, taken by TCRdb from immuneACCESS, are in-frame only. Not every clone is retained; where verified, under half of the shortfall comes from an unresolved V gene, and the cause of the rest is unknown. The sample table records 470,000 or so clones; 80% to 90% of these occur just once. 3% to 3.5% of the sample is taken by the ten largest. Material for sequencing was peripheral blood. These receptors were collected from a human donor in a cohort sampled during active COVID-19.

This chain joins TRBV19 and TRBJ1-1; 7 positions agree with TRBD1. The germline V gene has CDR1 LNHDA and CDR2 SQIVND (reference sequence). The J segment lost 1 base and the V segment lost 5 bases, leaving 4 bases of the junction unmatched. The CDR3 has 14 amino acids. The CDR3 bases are TGTGCCAGTAGTGTCACAGGGGAGAACACTGAAGCTTTCTTT. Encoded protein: CASSVTGENTEAFF.

The chain's CDR3 is CASSRRDRGRGPPQHF. DNA for the CDR3: TGTGCCAGCAGTCGCCGGGACAGGGGGCGCGGTCCGCCCCAGCATTTT. This chain links TRBV27 with TRBJ1-5, with 12 bases lining up with TRBD1. The trim removed 5 bases at V and 9 bases at J, leaving 11 bases unmatched. Germline V gene lookup returns CDR1 MNHEY and CDR2 SMNVEV (reference sequence). The CDR3 runs to 16 residues.

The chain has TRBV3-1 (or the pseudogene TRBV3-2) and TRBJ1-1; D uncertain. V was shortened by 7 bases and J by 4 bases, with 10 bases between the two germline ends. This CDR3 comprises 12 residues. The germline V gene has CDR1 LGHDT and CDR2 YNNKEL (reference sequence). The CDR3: CASKAGGTEAFF. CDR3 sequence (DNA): TGTGCCAGCAAGGCGGGCGGCACTGAAGCTTTCTTT.

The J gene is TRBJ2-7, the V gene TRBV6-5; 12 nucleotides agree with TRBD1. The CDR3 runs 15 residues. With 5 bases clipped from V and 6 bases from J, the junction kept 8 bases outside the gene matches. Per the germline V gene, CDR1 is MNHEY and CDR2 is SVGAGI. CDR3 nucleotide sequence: TGTGCCAGCAGTACCTCCGGGACAGGGGGCCGCGAGCAGTACTTC. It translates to CASSTSGTGGREQYF.

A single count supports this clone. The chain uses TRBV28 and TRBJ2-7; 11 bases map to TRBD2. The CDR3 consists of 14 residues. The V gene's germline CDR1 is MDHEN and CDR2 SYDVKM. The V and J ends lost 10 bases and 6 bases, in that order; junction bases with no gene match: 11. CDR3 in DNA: TGTGCCACCCAAGGGCTAGCGGGAGGCAGCGAGCAGTACTTC. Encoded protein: CATQGLAGGSEQYF.

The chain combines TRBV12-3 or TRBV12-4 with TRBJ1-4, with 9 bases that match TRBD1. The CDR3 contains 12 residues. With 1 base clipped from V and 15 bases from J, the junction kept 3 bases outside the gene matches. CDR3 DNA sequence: TGTGCCAGCAGTTTAGGCCGGGACAGGGTGTTTTTT. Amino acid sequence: CASSLGRDRVFF.

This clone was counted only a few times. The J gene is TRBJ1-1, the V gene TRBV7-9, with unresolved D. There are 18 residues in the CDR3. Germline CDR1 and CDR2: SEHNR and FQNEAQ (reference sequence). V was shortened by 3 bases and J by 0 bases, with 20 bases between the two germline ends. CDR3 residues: CASSFPGSRSSMNTEAFF. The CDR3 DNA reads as TGTGCCAGCAGCTTTCCCGGGTCTCGCTCGAGTATGAACACTGAAGCTTTCTTT.

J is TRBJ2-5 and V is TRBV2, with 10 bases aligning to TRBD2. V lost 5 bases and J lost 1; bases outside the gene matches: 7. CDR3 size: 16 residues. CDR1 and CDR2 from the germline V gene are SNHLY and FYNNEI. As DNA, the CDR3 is TGTGCCAGCAGTTTATTAGCGGGAGGTAGCCAAGAGACCCAGTACTTC. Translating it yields CASSLLAGGSQETQYF.

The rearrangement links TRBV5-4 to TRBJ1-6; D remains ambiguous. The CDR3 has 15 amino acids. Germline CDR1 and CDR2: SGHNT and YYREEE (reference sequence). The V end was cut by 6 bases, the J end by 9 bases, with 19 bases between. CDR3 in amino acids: CASTTERAVSSPLHF. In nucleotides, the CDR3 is TGTGCCAGCACCACCGAGCGGGCAGTTAGTTCACCCCTCCACTTT.

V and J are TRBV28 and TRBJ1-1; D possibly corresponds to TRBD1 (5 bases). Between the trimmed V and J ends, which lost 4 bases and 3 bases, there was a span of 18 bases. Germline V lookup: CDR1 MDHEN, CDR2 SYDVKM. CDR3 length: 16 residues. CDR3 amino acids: CASSSGGTGTYTEAFF. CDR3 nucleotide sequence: TGTGCCAGCAGTTCCGGCGGGACGGGGACCTACACTGAAGCTTTCTTT.

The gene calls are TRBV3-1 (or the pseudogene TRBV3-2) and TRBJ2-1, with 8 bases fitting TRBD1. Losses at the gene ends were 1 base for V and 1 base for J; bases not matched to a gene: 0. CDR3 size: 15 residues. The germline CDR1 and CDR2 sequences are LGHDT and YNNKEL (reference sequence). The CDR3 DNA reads TGTGCCAGCAGCCAAGGGACAGGGTCCTACAATGAGCAGTTCTTC. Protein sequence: CASSQGTGSYNEQFF.

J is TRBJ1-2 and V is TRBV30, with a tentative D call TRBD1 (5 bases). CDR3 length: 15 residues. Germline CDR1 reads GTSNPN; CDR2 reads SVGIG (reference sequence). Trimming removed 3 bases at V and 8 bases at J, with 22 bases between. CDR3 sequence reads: CAWSLLPNGQLGYTF. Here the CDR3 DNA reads TGTGCCTGGAGCCTGCTCCCGAACGGACAACTGGGCTACACCTTC.

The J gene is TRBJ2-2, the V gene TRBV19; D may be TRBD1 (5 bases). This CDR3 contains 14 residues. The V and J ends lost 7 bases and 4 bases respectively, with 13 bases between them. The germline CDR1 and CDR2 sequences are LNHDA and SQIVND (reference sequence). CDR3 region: CASTKTDITGELFF. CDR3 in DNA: TGTGCCAGTACCAAAACGGACATCACCGGGGAGCTGTTTTTT.

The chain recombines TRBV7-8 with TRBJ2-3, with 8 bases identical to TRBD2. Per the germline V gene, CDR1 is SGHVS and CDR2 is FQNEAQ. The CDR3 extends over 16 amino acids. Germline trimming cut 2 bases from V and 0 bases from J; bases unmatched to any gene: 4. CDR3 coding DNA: TGTGCCAGCAGCTTATCACCTAGCGGGAGCACAGATACGCAGTATTTT. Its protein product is CASSLSPSGSTDTQYF.

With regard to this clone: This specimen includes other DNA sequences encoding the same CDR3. The CDR3 bases are TGTGCCAGCAGTTACTCAGGGGTCGGCTACACCTTC. This codes for CASSYSGVGYTF. The V and J genes are TRBV6-5 and TRBJ1-2; TRBD1 is a possible D gene (5 bases). CDR3 length: 12 amino acids. Trimming cost V 0 bases and J 8 bases, with 7 bases left between them. Germline V gene sequence: CDR1 MNHEY, CDR2 SVGAGI.

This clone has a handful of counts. CDR3 DNA: TGTGCCAGCAGTCGACAGGGAAGAGGCACTGAAGCTTTCTTT. Amino acid sequence: CASSRQGRGTEAFF. The chain combines TRBV28 with TRBJ1-1; the match to TRBD1 covers 7 bases. The length of the CDR3 is 14 residues. J lost 4 bases, V lost 5 bases, and 7 bases had no gene match. Germline assignment: CDR1 MDHEN and CDR2 SYDVKM. Filled out from reference TRBV28 and TRBJ1-1, the complete variable domain reads DVKVTQSSRYLVKRTGEKVFLECVQDMDHENMFWYRQDPGLGLRLIYFSYDVKMKEKGDIPEGYSVSREKKERFSLILESASTNQTSMYLCASSRQGRGTEAFFGQGTRLTVV.

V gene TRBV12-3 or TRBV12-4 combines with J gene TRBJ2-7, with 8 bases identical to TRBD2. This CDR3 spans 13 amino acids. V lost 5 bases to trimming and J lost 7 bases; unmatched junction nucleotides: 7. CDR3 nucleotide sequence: TGTGCCAGCAGTCTCCGACTAGCGCGAGAGCAGTACTTC. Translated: CASSLRLAREQYF.

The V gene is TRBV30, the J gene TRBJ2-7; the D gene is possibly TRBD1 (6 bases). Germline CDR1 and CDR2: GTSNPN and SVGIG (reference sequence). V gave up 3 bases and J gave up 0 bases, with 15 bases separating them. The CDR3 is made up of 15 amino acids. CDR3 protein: CAWSETGHSSYEQYF. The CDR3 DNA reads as TGTGCCTGGAGCGAGACAGGTCATTCCTCCTACGAGCAGTACTTC.

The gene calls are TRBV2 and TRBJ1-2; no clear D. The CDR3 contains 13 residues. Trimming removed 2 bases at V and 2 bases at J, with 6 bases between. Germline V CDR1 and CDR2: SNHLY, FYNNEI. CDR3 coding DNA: TGTGCCAGCAGTGAATTAGTGAACTATGGCTACACCTTC. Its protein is CASSELVNYGYTF.

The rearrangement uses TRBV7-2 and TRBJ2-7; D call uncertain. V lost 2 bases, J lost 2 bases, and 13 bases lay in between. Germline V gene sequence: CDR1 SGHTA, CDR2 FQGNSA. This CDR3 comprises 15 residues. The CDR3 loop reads CASSLSLTVTYEQYF. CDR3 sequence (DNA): TGTGCCAGCAGCTTAAGTCTAACGGTTACCTACGAGCAGTACTTC.

As DNA, the CDR3 is TGTGCCAGCAGCCTGCTATTCGGGACTCTCACAGATACGCAGTATTTT. The encoded protein is CASSLLFGTLTDTQYF. V and J are TRBV7-2 and TRBJ2-3; perhaps TRBD2 as D (6 bases). Per germline, CDR1 SGHTA and CDR2 FQGNSA. This CDR3 has 16 residues. The germline V and J ends were trimmed by 5 bases and 2 bases, with 17 bases remaining between them.

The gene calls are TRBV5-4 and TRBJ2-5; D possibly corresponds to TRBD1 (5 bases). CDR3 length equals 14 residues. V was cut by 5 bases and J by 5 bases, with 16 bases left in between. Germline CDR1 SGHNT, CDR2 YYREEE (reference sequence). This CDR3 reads CASSSQVKKETQYF. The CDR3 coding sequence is TGTGCCAGCAGTTCACAGGTTAAGAAGGAGACCCAGTACTTC.

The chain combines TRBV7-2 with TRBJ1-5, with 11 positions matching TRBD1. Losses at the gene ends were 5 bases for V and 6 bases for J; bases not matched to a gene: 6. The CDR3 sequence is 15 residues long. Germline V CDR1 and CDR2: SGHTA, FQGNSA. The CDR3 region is CASSPRTGGRQPQHF. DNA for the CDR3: TGTGCCAGCAGCCCCCGGACAGGGGGCCGTCAGCCCCAGCATTTT.

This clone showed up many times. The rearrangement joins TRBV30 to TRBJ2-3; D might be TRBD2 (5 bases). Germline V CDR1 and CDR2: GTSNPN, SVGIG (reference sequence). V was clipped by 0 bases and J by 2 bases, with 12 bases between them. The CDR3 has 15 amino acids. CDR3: CAWSVTGSYTDTQYF. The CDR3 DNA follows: TGTGCCTGGAGTGTAACGGGGTCTTACACAGATACGCAGTATTTT.

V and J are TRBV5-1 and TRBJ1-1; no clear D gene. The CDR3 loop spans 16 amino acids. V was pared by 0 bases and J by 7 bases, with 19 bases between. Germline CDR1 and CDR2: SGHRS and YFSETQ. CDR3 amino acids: CASSLAPFGGRGEAFF. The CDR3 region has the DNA TGCGCCAGCAGCTTGGCCCCCTTCGGCGGGCGCGGTGAAGCTTTCTTT.

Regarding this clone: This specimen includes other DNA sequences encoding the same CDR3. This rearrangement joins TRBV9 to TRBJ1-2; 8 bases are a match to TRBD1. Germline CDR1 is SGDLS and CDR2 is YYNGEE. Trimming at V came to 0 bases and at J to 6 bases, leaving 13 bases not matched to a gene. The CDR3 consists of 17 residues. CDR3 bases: TGTGCCAGCAGCGTAGCGTCGGACAGGGAACCTGTTAATGGCTACACCTTC. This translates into CASSVASDREPVNGYTF.

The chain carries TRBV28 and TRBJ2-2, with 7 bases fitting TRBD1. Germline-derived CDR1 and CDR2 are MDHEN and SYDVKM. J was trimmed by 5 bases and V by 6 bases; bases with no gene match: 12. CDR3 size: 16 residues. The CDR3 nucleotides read TGTGCCAGCAGGACAGGGCCTACCCTGTGGACCGGGGAGCTGTTTTTT. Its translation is CASRTGPTLWTGELFF.